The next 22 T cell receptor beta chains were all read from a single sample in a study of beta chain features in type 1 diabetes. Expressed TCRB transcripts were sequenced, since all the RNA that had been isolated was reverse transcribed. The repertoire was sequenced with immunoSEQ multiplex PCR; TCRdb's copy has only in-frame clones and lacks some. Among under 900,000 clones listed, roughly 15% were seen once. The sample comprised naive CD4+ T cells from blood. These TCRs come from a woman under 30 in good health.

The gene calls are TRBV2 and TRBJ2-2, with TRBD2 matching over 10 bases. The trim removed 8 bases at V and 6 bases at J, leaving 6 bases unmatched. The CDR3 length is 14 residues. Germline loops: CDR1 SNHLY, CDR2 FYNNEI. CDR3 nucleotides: TGTGCCAGCGGTGGACTAGCGGAAGCCGGGGAGCTGTTTTTT. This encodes CASGGLAEAGELFF.

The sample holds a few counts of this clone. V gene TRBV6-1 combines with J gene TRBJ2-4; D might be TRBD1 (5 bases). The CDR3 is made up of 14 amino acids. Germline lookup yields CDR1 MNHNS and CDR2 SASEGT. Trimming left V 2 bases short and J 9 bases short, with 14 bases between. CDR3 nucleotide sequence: TGTGCCAGCAGTGAATCGACCGCGCAGGGCATTCAGTACTTC. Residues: CASSESTAQGIQYF.

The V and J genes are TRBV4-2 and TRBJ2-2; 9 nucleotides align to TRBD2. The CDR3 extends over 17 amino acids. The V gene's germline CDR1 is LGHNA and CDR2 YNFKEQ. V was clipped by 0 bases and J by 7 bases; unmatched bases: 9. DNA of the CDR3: TGTGCCAGCAGCCAAGATTCCATGTCTAGCGGGGTCGGGGAGCTGTTTTTT. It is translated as CASSQDSMSSGVGELFF.

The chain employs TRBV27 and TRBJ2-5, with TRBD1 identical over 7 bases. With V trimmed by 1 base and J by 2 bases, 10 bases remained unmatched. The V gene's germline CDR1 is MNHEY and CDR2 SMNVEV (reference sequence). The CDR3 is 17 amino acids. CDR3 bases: TGTGCCAGCAGTTTATACGGCAACAGGGGATTTCAAGAGACCCAGTACTTC. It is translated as CASSLYGNRGFQETQYF.

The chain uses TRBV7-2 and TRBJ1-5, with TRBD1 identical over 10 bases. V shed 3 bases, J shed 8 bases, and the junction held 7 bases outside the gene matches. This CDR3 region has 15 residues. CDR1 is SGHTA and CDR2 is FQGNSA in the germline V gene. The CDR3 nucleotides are TGTGCCAGCAGCTTGGGGGGACAGGGGTCTGAGCCCCAGCATTTT. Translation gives CASSLGGQGSEPQHF.

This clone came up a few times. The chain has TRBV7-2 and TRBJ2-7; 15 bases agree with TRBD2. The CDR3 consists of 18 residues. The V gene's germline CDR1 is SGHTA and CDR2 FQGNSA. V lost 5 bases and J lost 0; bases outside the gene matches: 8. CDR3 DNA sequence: TGTGCCAGCAGCCTAAGGACTAGCGGGAGGGCCATCTCCTACGAGCAGTACTTC. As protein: CASSLRTSGRAISYEQYF.

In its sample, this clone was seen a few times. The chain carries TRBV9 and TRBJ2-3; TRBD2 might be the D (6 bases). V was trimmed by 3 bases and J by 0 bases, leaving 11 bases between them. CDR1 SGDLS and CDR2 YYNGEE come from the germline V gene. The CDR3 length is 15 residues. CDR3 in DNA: TGTGCCAGCAGCGCCTCGGAGGGTAGCACAGATACGCAGTATTTT. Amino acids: CASSASEGSTDTQYF.

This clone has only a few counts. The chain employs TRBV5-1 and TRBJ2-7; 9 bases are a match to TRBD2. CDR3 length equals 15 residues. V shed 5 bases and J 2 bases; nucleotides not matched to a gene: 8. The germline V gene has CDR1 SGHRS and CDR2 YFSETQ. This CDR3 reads CASSRAGGNTYEQYF. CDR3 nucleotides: TGCGCCAGCAGTCGGGCGGGAGGGAATACCTACGAGCAGTACTTC.

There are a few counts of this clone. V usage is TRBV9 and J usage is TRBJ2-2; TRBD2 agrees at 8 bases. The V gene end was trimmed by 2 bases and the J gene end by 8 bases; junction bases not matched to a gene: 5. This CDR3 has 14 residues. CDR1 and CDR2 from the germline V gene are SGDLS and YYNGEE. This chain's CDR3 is CASSVSGSLGELFF. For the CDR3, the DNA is TGTGCCAGCAGCGTCAGCGGGAGTCTTGGGGAGCTGTTTTTT.

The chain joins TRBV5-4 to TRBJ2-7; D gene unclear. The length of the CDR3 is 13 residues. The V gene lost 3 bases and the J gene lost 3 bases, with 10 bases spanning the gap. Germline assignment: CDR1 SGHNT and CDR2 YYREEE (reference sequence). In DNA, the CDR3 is TGTGCCAGCAGCTCGGGCTCGCTCTACGAGCAGTACTTC. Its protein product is CASSSGSLYEQYF.

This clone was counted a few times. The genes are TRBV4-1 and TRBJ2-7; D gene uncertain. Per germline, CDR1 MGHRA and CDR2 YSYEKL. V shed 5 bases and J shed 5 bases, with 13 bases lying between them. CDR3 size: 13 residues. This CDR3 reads CASSIGPVNEQYF. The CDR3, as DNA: TGCGCCAGCAGCATAGGTCCGGTGAACGAGCAGTACTTC.

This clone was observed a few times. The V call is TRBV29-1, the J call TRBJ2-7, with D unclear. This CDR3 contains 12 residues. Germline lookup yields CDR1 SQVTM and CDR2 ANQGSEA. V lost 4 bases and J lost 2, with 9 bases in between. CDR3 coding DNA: TGCAGCGTTGGTGGCAGTACCTACGAGCAGTACTTC. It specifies CSVGGSTYEQYF.

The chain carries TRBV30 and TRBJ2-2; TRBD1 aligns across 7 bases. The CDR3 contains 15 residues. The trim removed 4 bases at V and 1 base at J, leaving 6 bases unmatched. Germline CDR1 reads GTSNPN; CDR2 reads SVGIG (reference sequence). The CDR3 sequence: CAWKNRTGNTGELFF. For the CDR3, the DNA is TGTGCCTGGAAGAATAGGACAGGGAACACCGGGGAGCTGTTTTTT.

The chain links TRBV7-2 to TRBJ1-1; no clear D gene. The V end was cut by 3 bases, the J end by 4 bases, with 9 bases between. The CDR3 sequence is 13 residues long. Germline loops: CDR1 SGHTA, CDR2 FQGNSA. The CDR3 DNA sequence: TGTGCCAGCAGCTTGATGGGCAGCACTGAAGCTTTCTTT. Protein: CASSLMGSTEAFF.

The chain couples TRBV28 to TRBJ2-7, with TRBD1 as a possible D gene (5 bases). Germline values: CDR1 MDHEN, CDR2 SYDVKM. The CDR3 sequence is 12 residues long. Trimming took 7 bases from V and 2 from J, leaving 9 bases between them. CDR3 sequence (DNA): TGTGCCAGCAACAGGTTTCCCTACGAGCAGTACTTC. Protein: CASNRFPYEQYF. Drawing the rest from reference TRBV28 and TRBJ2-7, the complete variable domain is DVKVTQSSRYLVKRTGEKVFLECVQDMDHENMFWYRQDPGLGLRLIYFSYDVKMKEKGDIPEGYSVSREKKERFSLILESASTNQTSMYLCASNRFPYEQYFGPGTRLTVT.

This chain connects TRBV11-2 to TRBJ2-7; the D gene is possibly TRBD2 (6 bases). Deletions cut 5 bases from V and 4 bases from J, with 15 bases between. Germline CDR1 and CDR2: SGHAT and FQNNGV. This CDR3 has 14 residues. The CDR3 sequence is CASSETGTRYEQYF. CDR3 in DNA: TGTGCCAGCAGCGAAACCGGGACTCGGTACGAGCAGTACTTC.

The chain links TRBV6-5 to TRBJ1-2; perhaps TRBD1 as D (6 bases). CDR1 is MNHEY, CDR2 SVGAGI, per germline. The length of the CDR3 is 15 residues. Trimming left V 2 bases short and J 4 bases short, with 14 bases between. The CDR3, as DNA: TGTGCCAGCAGTTACCGGATAGGGGGGGGCTATGGCTACACCTTC. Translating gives CASSYRIGGGYGYTF.

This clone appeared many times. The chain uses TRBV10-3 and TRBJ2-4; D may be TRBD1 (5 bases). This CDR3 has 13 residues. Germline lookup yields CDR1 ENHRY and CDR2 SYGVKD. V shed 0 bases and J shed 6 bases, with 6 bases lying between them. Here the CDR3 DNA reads TGTGCCATCAGTGAGTCAGGGGCAAACATTCAGTACTTC. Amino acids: CAISESGANIQYF.

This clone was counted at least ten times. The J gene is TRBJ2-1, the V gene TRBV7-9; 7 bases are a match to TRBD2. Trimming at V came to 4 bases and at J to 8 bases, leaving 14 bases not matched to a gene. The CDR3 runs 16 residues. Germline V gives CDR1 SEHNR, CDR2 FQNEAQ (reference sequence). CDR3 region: CASSWGGAYGKDEQFF. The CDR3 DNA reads TGTGCCAGCAGCTGGGGAGGGGCTTATGGTAAAGATGAGCAGTTCTTC.

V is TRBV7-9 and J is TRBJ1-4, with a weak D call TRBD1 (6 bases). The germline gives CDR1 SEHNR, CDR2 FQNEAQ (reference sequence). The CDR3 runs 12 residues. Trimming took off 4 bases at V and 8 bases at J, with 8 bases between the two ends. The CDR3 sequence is CASSSGQEKLFF. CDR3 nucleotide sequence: TGTGCCAGCAGCTCAGGACAGGAAAAACTGTTTTTT.

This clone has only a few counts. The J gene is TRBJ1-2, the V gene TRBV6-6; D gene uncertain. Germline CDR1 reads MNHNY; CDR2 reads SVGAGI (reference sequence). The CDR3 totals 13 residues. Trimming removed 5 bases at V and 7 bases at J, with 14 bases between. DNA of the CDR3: TGTGCCAGCAGTCTCTCGGACCGCACTGGCTACACCTTC. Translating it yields CASSLSDRTGYTF.

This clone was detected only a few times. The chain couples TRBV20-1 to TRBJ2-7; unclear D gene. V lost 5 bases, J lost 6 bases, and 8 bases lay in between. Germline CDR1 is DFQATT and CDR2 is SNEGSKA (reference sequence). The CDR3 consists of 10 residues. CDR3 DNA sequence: TGCAGTGCTTGGTCTGTCGAGCAGTACTTC. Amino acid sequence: CSAWSVEQYF.